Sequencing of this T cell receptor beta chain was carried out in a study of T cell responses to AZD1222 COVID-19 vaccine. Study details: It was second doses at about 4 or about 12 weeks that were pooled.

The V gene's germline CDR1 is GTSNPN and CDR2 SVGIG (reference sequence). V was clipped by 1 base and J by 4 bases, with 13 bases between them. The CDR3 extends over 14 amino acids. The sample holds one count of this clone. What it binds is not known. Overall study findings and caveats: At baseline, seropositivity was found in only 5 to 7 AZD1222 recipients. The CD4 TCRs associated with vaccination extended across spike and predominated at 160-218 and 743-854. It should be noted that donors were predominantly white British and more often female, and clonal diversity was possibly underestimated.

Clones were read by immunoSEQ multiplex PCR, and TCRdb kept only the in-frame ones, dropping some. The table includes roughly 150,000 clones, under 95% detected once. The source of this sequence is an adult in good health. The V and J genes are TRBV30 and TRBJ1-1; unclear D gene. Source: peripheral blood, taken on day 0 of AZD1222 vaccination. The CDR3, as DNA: TGTGCCTGGAGTGGGACCATGATAGGCACTGAAGCTTTCTTT. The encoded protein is CAWSGTMIGTEAFF.